This T cell receptor beta chain originates from a study of identifying expanded T cells in peripheral blood. The CDR3 runs to 17 residues. V shed 1 base and J 1 base; nucleotides not matched to a gene: 9. TCRdb's copy holds only in-frame clones and misses some; the assay was immunoSEQ multiplex PCR. The sample lists under 120,000 clones, around 88% occurring once. V usage is TRBV5-3 and J usage is TRBJ2-3; 7 nucleotides agree with TRBD2. TRBV5-3 is placed among ORFs of uncertain function. Sequencing was done on a sample of blood. This sequence originates from a person between 18 and 75 years old in good health. The CDR3 DNA is TGTGCCAGAAGCTTGCTCGGGGGGATCGCTGGCACAGATACGCAGTATTTT. It is translated as CARSLLGGIAGTDTQYF.